A single sample is the source of the 18 T cell receptor beta chains below, sequenced in a study of cytomegalovirus exposure and HLA in healthy donors (dated by TCRdb to 2016 to 2017). The protocol used for the library was the immunoSEQ multiplex PCR assay. For the multiplex PCR, a mixture combining 60 forward primers for TCR Vbeta segments and 13 reverse primers for TCR Jbeta segments was used. TCRdb took this table from immuneACCESS and kept in-frame rearrangements with V and J called. Such tables lack part of the clones; where checked against another copy, unresolved V genes explain under half of the gap, and the rest is unexplained. The sample data list about 150,000 clones, and about 80% of these were observed just once. Approximately 15% of the sample belongs to the ten largest clones. Sequencing used PBMCs. The receptors were gathered from a woman aged 40-49 years in good health and CMV-seronegative.

This sequence joins TRBV29-1 and TRBJ1-1; 7 bases fit TRBD1. The CDR3 length is 11 residues. With V trimmed by 7 bases and J by 8 bases, 7 bases remained unmatched. Germline V gene lookup returns CDR1 SQVTM and CDR2 ANQGSEA. CDR3 in amino acids: CSEAEGAEAFF. CDR3 sequence (DNA): TGCAGCGAGGCCGAGGGGGCCGAAGCTTTCTTT.

The chain combines TRBV7-3 with TRBJ2-7; TRBD1 agrees at 7 bases. CDR1 and CDR2 (germline): SGHTA, FQGTGA. The CDR3 length is 14 residues. Losses at the gene ends were 5 bases for V and 2 bases for J; bases not matched to a gene: 6. In DNA, the CDR3 is TGTGCCAGCAGCCTGGGACAGCATACCTACGAGCAGTACTTC. This translates into CASSLGQHTYEQYF.

This sequence joins TRBV5-4 and TRBJ2-7; 9 bases match TRBD1. CDR3 length: 16 residues. Germline values: CDR1 SGHNT, CDR2 YYREEE (reference sequence). Trimming at V came to 1 base and at J to 3 bases, leaving 8 bases not matched to a gene. CDR3 residues: CASSLPQGAGHYEQYF. The CDR3 nucleotides are TGTGCCAGCAGCTTGCCACAGGGGGCGGGTCACTACGAGCAGTACTTC.

The chain employs TRBV19 and TRBJ2-1; D call uncertain. V lost 3 bases and J lost 9, with 15 bases in between. Per germline, CDR1 LNHDA and CDR2 SQIVND (reference sequence). The CDR3 runs to 14 residues. As DNA, the CDR3 is TGTGCCAGTAGTATTCAATCCGGGTCTAGTGAGCAGTTCTTC. Encoded protein: CASSIQSGSSEQFF.

The table lists this clone with a count of one. J is TRBJ2-5 and V is TRBV15; TRBD1 might be the D (5 bases). The CDR3 spans 14 residues. Germline V gene lookup returns CDR1 LNHNV and CDR2 YYDKDF (reference sequence). V was trimmed by 5 bases and J by 1 base, leaving 11 bases between them. CDR3 amino acids: CATSAQVIQETQYF. The DNA for the CDR3 is TGTGCCACCAGCGCACAGGTGATCCAAGAGACCCAGTACTTC.

This chain connects TRBV27 to TRBJ2-7, with TRBD1 matching over 10 bases. The V and J ends lost 5 bases and 1 base, in that order; junction bases with no gene match: 2. From germline, CDR1 is MNHEY and CDR2 SMNVEV (reference sequence). The CDR3 contains 14 residues. The CDR3, as DNA: TGTGCCAGCAGTCGGGGACAGGGGTCCTACGAGCAGTACTTC. The encoded protein is CASSRGQGSYEQYF.

This clone has more than one count but fewer than ten. The rearrangement uses TRBV25-1 and TRBJ2-5, with TRBD1 as a possible D gene (6 bases). The germline V gene has CDR1 MGHDK and CDR2 SYGVNS. V shed 3 bases and J shed 5 bases, with 10 bases lying between them. The CDR3 is 13 residues long. Here the CDR3 reads CASSDNRAETQYF. CDR3 in DNA: TGTGCCAGCAGTGACAACAGGGCGGAGACCCAGTACTTC.

V gene TRBV11-3 combines with J gene TRBJ2-3; 13 bases agree with TRBD2. The CDR3 has 20 residues. V trimming: 8 bases; J trimming: 1 base; junction bases outside the gene matches: 18. From germline, CDR1 is SGHNT and CDR2 YENEEA. The CDR3 sequence is CASGVPTSGGGRTRTDTQYF. The CDR3 DNA is TGTGCCAGCGGCGTGCCTACTAGCGGGGGGGGGCGGACCCGCACAGATACGCAGTATTTT.

This chain joins TRBV18 and TRBJ1-5; the D gene is possibly TRBD1 (5 bases). Germline assignment: CDR1 KGHSH and CDR2 LQKENI. CDR3 length: 13 residues. V lost 3 bases, J lost 6 bases, and 9 bases lay in between. CDR3 sequence: CASSPGGSQPQHF. CDR3 coding DNA: TGTGCCAGCTCACCCGGGGGGTCTCAGCCCCAGCATTTT.

V gene TRBV29-1 combines with J gene TRBJ2-7, with a weak D call TRBD2 (5 bases). Germline lookup yields CDR1 SQVTM and CDR2 ANQGSEA. The CDR3 contains 11 residues. Deletions cut 0 bases from V and 8 bases from J, with 8 bases between. The CDR3 DNA sequence: TGCAGCGTTGAAGAGAGGGCTAAGCAGTACTTC. Encoded protein: CSVEERAKQYF.

This clone occurred once. V gene TRBV15 combines with J gene TRBJ1-3; D is perhaps TRBD1 (6 bases). The CDR3 runs to 15 residues. In germline, CDR1 is LNHNV, CDR2 YYDKDF (reference sequence). V gave up 0 bases and J gave up 2 bases, with 8 bases separating them. The CDR3 nucleotides read TGTGCCACCAGCAGAGATTGGGGGCCTGGAAACACCATATATTTT. This gives the protein CATSRDWGPGNTIYF.

This clone came up a few times. The genes are TRBV25-1 and TRBJ1-2; D is perhaps TRBD1 (5 bases). This CDR3 spans 12 amino acids. V lost 3 bases, J lost 3 bases, and 5 bases lay in between. Germline V gene data show CDR1 as MGHDK and CDR2 as SYGVNS. CDR3 amino acids: CASSDRDYGYTF. The CDR3 DNA reads as TGTGCCAGCAGTGACAGGGACTATGGCTACACCTTC.

The chain recombines TRBV5-1 with TRBJ1-1; 8 bases agree with TRBD1. This CDR3 has 16 residues. J lost 4 bases, V lost 2 bases, and 10 bases had no gene match. CDR1 is SGHRS and CDR2 is YFSETQ in the germline V gene. The CDR3 region has the DNA TGCGCCAGCAGCTTTGGAGACAGGGGATGGACCACTGAAGCTTTCTTT. Translated: CASSFGDRGWTTEAFF.

The chain employs TRBV5-1 and TRBJ2-7; D might be TRBD1 (7 bases). CDR3 length: 16 amino acids. Looked up from germline, CDR1 is SGHRS and CDR2 is YFSETQ. V was trimmed by 1 base and J by 2 bases, leaving 16 bases between them. The CDR3, as DNA: TGCGCCAGCAGCTTGAACATCGCGGGACAGACCTACGAGCAGTACTTC. It specifies CASSLNIAGQTYEQYF.

The CDR3 DNA follows: TGTGCCAGCAGCAGGGAGGGGGCAGATACGCAGTATTTT. It is translated as CASSREGADTQYF. The chain uses TRBV7-3 and TRBJ2-3; the D gene is possibly TRBD2 (7 bases). This CDR3 has 13 residues. Germline CDR1 is SGHTA and CDR2 is FQGTGA. V lost 5 bases to trimming and J lost 4 bases, with 10 bases between them.

This clone occurred once. This chain uses TRBV18 with TRBJ1-2; 9 bases map to TRBD1. With V trimmed by 3 bases and J by 4 bases, 9 bases remained unmatched. The CDR3 spans 16 residues. Looked up from germline, CDR1 is KGHSH and CDR2 is LQKENI. The CDR3: CASSPLPGTGIYGYTF. The DNA of the CDR3 is TGTGCCAGCTCACCCCTACCCGGGACAGGGATCTATGGCTACACCTTC.

The V gene is TRBV7-2, the J gene TRBJ1-6; 9 nucleotides match TRBD1. CDR1 is SGHTA, CDR2 FQGNSA, per germline. Trimming removed 3 bases from V and 6 bases from J; junction bases left unmatched: 6. CDR3 length: 16 residues. The CDR3 sequence: CASSLPTGGINSPLHF. The CDR3 DNA reads TGTGCCAGCAGCTTGCCGACAGGGGGGATTAATTCACCCCTCCACTTT.

The chain employs TRBV6-5 and TRBJ2-5, with 11 bases lining up with TRBD2. The CDR3 spans 16 residues. The junction had 7 bases not matched to a gene; V was cut back by 4 bases and J by 3 bases. Germline CDR1 and CDR2: MNHEY and SVGAGI. The CDR3 sequence is CASSLIAGGPKETQYF. CDR3 nucleotides: TGTGCCAGCAGTTTAATAGCGGGAGGGCCTAAAGAGACCCAGTACTTC.